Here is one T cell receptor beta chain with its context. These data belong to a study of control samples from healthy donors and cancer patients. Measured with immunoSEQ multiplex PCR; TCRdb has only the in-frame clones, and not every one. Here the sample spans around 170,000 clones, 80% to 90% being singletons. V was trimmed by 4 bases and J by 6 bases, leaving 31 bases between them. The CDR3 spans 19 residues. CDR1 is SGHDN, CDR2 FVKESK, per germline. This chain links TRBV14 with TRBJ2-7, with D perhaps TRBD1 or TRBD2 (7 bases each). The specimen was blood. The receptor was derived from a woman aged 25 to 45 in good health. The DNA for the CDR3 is TGTGCCAGCAGCCGACACAGGGGTTCGGCGGGAGTCCCCTCTTCCGAGCAGTACTTC. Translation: CASSRHRGSAGVPSSEQYF. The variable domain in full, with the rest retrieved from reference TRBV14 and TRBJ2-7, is EAGVTQFPSHSVIEKGQTVTLRCDPISGHDNLYWYRRVMGKEIKFLLHFVKESKQDESGMPNNRFLAERTGGTYSTLKVQPAELEDSGVYFCASSRHRGSAGVPSSEQYFGPGTRLTVT.